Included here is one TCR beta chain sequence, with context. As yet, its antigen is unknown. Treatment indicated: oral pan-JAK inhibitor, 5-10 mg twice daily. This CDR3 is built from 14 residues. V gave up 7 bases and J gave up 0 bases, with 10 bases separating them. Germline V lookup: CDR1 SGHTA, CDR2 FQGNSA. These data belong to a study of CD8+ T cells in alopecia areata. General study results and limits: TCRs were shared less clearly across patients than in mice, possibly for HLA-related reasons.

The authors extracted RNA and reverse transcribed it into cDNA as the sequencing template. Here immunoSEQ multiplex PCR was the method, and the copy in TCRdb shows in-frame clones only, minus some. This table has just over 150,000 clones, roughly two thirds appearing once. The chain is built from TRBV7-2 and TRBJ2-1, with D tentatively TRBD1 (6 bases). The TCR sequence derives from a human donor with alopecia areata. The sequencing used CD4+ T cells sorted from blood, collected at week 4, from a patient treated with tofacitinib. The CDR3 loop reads CASTDRFSYNEQFF. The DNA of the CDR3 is TGTGCCAGCACCGACAGGTTCTCCTACAATGAGCAGTTCTTC.